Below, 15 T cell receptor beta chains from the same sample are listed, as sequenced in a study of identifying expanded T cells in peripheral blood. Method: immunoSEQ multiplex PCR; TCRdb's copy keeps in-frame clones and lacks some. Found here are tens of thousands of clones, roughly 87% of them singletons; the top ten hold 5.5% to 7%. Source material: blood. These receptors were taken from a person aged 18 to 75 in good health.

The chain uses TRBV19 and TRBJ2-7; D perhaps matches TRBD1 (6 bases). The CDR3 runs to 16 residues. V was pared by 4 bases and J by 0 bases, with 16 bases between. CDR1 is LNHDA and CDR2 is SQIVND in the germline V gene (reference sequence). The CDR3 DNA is TGTGCCAGTAGTAGAGCGACAGGACTTTCCTCCTACGAGCAGTACTTC. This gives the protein CASSRATGLSSYEQYF.

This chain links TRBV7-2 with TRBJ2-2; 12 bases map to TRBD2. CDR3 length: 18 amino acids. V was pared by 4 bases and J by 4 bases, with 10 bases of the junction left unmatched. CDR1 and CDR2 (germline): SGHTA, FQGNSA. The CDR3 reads CASSSGTSGLGSTGELFF. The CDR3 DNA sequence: TGTGCCAGCAGCTCGGGGACTAGCGGGTTGGGGAGCACCGGGGAGCTGTTTTTT.

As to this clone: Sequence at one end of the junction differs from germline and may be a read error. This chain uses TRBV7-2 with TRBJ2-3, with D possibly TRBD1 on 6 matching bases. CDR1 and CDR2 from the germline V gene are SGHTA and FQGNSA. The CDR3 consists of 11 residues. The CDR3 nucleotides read TGTGCCAGCAGCTTAACCGGGACACCGAGTTTT. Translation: CASSLTGTPSF.

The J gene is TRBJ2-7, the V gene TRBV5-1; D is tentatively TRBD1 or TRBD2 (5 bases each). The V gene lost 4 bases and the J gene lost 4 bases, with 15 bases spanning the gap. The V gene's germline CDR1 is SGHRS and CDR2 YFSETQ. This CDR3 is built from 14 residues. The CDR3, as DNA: TGCGCCAGCAGCGTCCGGGACGGACAATACGAGCAGTACTTC. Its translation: CASSVRDGQYEQYF.

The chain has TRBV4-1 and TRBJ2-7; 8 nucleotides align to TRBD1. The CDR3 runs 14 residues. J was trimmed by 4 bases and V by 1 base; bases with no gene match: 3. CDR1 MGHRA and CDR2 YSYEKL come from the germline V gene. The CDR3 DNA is TGCGCCAGCAGCCAAGTTCACAGGGGGTACGAGCAGTACTTC. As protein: CASSQVHRGYEQYF.

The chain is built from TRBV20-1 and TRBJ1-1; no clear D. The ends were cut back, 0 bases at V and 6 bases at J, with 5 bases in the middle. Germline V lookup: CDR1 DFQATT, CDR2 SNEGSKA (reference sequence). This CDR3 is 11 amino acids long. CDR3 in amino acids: CSARDQAEAFF. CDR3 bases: TGCAGTGCTAGAGATCAGGCTGAAGCTTTCTTT.

The CDR3 DNA reads as TGTGCCAGCAGCGCGGGACAAAACACCGGGGAGCTGTTTTTT. Residues: CASSAGQNTGELFF. The chain is built from TRBV5-6 and TRBJ2-2; D is possibly TRBD1 or TRBD2 (6 bases each). Germline values: CDR1 SGHDT, CDR2 YYEEEE. Trimming took 4 bases from V and 2 from J, leaving 9 bases between them. There are 14 residues in the CDR3. The whole variable domain, filled in from reference TRBV5-6 and TRBJ2-2, reads DAGVTQSPTHLIKTRGQQVTLRCSPKSGHDTVSWYQQALGQGPQFIFQYYEEEERQRGNFPDRFSGHQFPNYSSELNVNALLLGDSALYLCASSAGQNTGELFFGEGSRLTVL.

CDR3 residues: CASSSGQGKFNYGYTF. The CDR3 coding sequence is TGTGCCAGCAGCTCGGGACAGGGTAAATTTAACTATGGCTACACCTTC. The chain couples TRBV9 to TRBJ1-2; 9 bases are a match to TRBD1. The germline gives CDR1 SGDLS, CDR2 YYNGEE. The junction had 8 bases not matched to a gene; V was cut back by 4 bases and J by 1 base. This CDR3 spans 16 amino acids.

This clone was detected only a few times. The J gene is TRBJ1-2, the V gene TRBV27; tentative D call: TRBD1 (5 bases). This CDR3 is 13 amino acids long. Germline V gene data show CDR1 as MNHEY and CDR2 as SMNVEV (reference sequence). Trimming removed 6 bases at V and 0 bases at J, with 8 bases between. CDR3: CASSVGANYGYTF. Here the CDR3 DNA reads TGTGCCAGCAGCGTGGGGGCTAACTATGGCTACACCTTC.

Here the CDR3 DNA reads TGTGCCAGCAGCCGGGGAGTAGCGGGGCGCTACGAGCAGTACTTC. Protein product: CASSRGVAGRYEQYF. V usage is TRBV14 and J usage is TRBJ2-7; 8 bases match TRBD2. Germline trimming cut 4 bases from V and 3 bases from J; bases unmatched to any gene: 8. The CDR3 spans 15 residues. CDR1 is SGHDN, CDR2 FVKESK, per germline. Combining the CDR3 with reference TRBV14 and TRBJ2-7 gives the whole variable domain EAGVTQFPSHSVIEKGQTVTLRCDPISGHDNLYWYRRVMGKEIKFLLHFVKESKQDESGMPNNRFLAERTGGTYSTLKVQPAELEDSGVYFCASSRGVAGRYEQYFGPGTRLTVT.

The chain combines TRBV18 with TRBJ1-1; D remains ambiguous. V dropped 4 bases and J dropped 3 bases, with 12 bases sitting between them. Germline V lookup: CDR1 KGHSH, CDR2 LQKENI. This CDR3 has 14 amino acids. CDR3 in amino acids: CASSLDPFDTEAFF. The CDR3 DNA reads TGTGCCAGCTCACTGGATCCGTTCGACACTGAAGCTTTCTTT.

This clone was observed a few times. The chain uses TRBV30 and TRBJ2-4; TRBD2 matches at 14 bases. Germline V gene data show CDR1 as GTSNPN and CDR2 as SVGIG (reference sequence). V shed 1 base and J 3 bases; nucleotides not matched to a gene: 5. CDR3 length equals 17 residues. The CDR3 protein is CAWSGLGLAGVKNIQYF. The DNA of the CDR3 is TGTGCCTGGAGTGGCCTGGGACTAGCGGGAGTCAAAAACATTCAGTACTTC. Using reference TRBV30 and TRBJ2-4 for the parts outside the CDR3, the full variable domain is SQTIHQWPATLVQPVGSPLSLECTVEGTSNPNLYWYRQAAGRGLQLLFYSVGIGQISSEVPQNLSASRPQDRQFILSSKKLLLSDSGFYLCAWSGLGLAGVKNIQYFGAGTRLSVL.

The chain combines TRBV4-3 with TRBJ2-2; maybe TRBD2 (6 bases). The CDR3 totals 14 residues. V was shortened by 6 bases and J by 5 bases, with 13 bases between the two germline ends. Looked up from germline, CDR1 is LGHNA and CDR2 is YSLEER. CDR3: CASRRYGGTGELFF. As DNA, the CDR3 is TGCGCCAGCAGACGGTATGGGGGGACCGGGGAGCTGTTTTTT.

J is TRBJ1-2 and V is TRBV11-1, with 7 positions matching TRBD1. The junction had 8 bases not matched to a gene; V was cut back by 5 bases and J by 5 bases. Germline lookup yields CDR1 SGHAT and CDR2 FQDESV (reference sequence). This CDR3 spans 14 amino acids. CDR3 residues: CASSPRGTAYGYTF. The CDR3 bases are TGTGCCAGCAGCCCCAGGGGGACAGCTTATGGCTACACCTTC.

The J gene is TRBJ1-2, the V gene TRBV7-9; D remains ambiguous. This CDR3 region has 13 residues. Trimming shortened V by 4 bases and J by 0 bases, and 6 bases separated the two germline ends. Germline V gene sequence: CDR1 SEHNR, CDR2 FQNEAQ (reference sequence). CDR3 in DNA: TGTGCCAGCAGCTCACACACTAACTATGGCTACACCTTC. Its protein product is CASSSHTNYGYTF.